Listed below are T cell receptor beta chains from one sample, sequenced in a study of blood T cell repertoires in COVID-19. The data were produced by immunoSEQ multiplex PCR, yet TCRdb's version contains in-frame clones alone and is incomplete. The sample gives some 80,000 clones, more than 75% of which show up once; roughly 19% is in the top ten. The sequenced material came from peripheral blood. These receptors all stem from a human donor in a cohort sampled during active COVID-19. CDR3s include the opening cysteine and the closing phenylalanine or tryptophan.

J gene: TRBJ2-7
V gene: TRBV23-1
CDR3 length: 13
CDR3 protein: CASSRAGPYEQYF

J gene: TRBJ1-1
V gene: TRBV5-6
CDR3 length: 14
CDR3 protein: CASSWATGNTEAFF

J gene: TRBJ1-1
V gene: TRBV19
CDR3 length: 19
CDR3 protein: CASTTGVLGRGPKNTEAFF

J gene: TRBJ1-4
V gene: TRBV6-5
CDR3 length: 15
CDR3 protein: CASSSPGEVREKLFF

J gene: TRBJ2-7
V gene: TRBV10-2
CDR3 length: 13
CDR3 protein: CASNGLALGEQYF

J gene: TRBJ2-1
V gene: TRBV7-9
CDR3 length: 14
CDR3 protein: CASSLAGGPNEQFF

J gene: TRBJ1-2
V gene: TRBV28
CDR3 length: 17
CDR3 protein: CASSLPLWGQGGHGYTF

J gene: TRBJ2-5
V gene: TRBV7-8
CDR3 length: 14
CDR3 protein: CASSLGRMSETQYF

J gene: TRBJ1-2
V gene: TRBV19
CDR3 length: 13
CDR3 protein: CASSISRDYGYTF

J gene: TRBJ2-2
V gene: TRBV11-2
CDR3 length: 16
CDR3 protein: CASSPRTSGATGELFF

J gene: TRBJ1-2
V gene: TRBV7-2
CDR3 length: 14
CDR3 protein: CASTPGVQGVGYTF

J gene: TRBJ1-1
V gene: TRBV5-1
CDR3 length: 15
CDR3 protein: CASSLEGLGYTEAFF

J gene: TRBJ2-7
V gene: TRBV3-1/TRBV3-2
CDR3 length: 15
CDR3 protein: CASSQDIGLSYEQYF

J gene: TRBJ1-2
V gene: TRBV30
CDR3 length: 14
CDR3 protein: CAWSEQGANYGYTF

J gene: TRBJ2-5
V gene: TRBV7-8
CDR3 length: 15
CDR3 protein: CASSLDRGVRETQYF

J gene: TRBJ1-4
V gene: TRBV7-9
CDR3 length: 15
CDR3 protein: CASSRRQAVNEKLFF

J gene: TRBJ2-7
V gene: TRBV4-3
CDR3 length: 15
CDR3 protein: CASSRGSGGNYEQYF

J gene: TRBJ1-3
V gene: TRBV15
CDR3 length: 16
CDR3 protein: CATSRDLGLSGNTIYF

J gene: TRBJ2-1
V gene: TRBV10-1
CDR3 length: 18
CDR3 protein: CASSGPGTSGRAYNEQFF

J gene: TRBJ2-2
V gene: TRBV19
CDR3 length: 14
CDR3 protein: CASSTTGSTGELFF

J gene: TRBJ2-3
V gene: TRBV2
CDR3 length: 16
CDR3 protein: CASSGRASGTTDTQYF

J gene: TRBJ2-3
V gene: TRBV2
CDR3 length: 15
CDR3 protein: CASTSRDTNTDTQYF

J gene: TRBJ1-4
V gene: TRBV19
CDR3 length: 16
CDR3 protein: CASSTDRGRFDEKLFF

J gene: TRBJ2-1
V gene: TRBV7-9
CDR3 length: 14
CDR3 protein: CASSLGTSEEKQFF